This T cell receptor (beta chain) is from a study of T cell repertoires in cytomegalovirus infection. TCRdb itself ran the reads through MiXCR, one entry per CDR3 protein. This table has about 310,000 distinct CDR3 sequences, 25% appearing once. This clonotype has more than one count but fewer than ten. Its antigen is as yet unknown. CDR1 and CDR2 (germline): MNHEY, SVGEGT. The CDR3 has 13 residues. V shed 4 bases, J shed 5 bases, and the junction held 4 bases outside the gene matches. The chain uses TRBV6-2 or TRBV6-3 and TRBJ1-1; 7 nucleotides match TRBD1. The sample consisted of cultured PBMCs, taken from culture after CMV antigen stimulation. This clonotype was obtained from a human donor in good health (CMV status not recorded). Some clones in this sample may be carry-over from other donors' samples. In nucleotides, the CDR3 is TGTGCCAGCAGTTCTGGACAGGAGACTGAAGCTTTCTTT. It specifies CASSSGQETEAFF.